Below are 20 T cell receptor beta chains sequenced from a single sample in a study of radiotherapy plus CTLA-4 blockade in lung cancer. TCRdb's table, derived via immunoSEQ multiplex PCR, lists solely in-frame clones and lacks some. This sample has about 60,000 clones, with approximately 76% found just once. The sequences come from peripheral blood, collected from a patient treated with radiotherapy plus ipilimumab. These receptors all stem from a human donor with non-small cell lung cancer who had a complete response to radiotherapy plus ipilimumab.

The chain links TRBV9 to TRBJ2-7; 8 bases are a match to TRBD2. Germline CDR1 and CDR2: SGDLS and YYNGEE. The CDR3 has 14 amino acids. The J segment lost 2 bases and the V segment lost 4 bases, leaving 5 bases of the junction unmatched. CDR3 nucleotides: TGTGCCAGCAGCCGGGCGGGAGGCGCCTACGAGCAGTACTTC. Translated, it gives CASSRAGGAYEQYF.

This clone was counted a few times. The chain combines TRBV7-2 with TRBJ2-7; 8 bases agree with TRBD2. The CDR3 has 15 amino acids. V trimming: 4 bases; J trimming: 1 base; junction bases outside the gene matches: 6. Germline V gene lookup returns CDR1 SGHTA and CDR2 FQGNSA. CDR3 sequence: CASSWGGGPSYEQYF. CDR3 in DNA: TGTGCCAGCAGCTGGGGCGGGGGGCCTTCCTACGAGCAGTACTTC.

The chain has TRBV18 and TRBJ2-3; D gene uncertain. V was trimmed by 3 bases and J by 5 bases, leaving 3 bases between them. CDR1 KGHSH and CDR2 LQKENI come from the germline V gene. The CDR3 is 11 residues long. The CDR3 sequence: CASSPRDTQYF. The CDR3 nucleotides are TGTGCCAGCTCACCCAGAGATACGCAGTATTTT.

The V gene is TRBV4-1, the J gene TRBJ2-3; 10 bases are shared with TRBD2. J lost 8 bases, V lost 1 base, and 18 bases had no gene match. The germline gives CDR1 MGHRA, CDR2 YSYEKL. This CDR3 has 19 amino acids. The DNA of the CDR3 is TGCGCCAGCAGCCAAGGACCCTGGGGAAAGCGGGAGGGATCGGTTACGCAGTATTTT. It encodes CASSQGPWGKREGSVTQYF.

The chain employs TRBV6-6 and TRBJ1-5, with TRBD1 matching 8 bases. The V gene's germline CDR1 is MNHNY and CDR2 SVGAGI (reference sequence). This CDR3 is built from 15 residues. V was pared by 2 bases and J by 5 bases, with 5 bases of the junction left unmatched. In DNA, the CDR3 is TGTGCCAGCAGTTACACGACAGGGGCCGATCAGCCCCAGCATTTT. Translated: CASSYTTGADQPQHF.

The chain is built from TRBV7-8 and TRBJ1-3; D unclear. In germline, CDR1 is SGHVS, CDR2 FQNEAQ. The CDR3 length is 14 residues. Trimming pared 3 bases from V and 0 bases from J, leaving 6 bases between. The CDR3 DNA reads TGTGCCAGCAGCTTTGGGAGCTCTGGAAACACCATATATTTT. This encodes CASSFGSSGNTIYF.

This rearrangement joins TRBV18 to TRBJ1-1; 8 bases agree with TRBD1. The length of the CDR3 is 14 residues. With 6 bases clipped from V and 7 bases from J, the junction kept 10 bases outside the gene matches. Germline values: CDR1 KGHSH, CDR2 LQKENI. The CDR3, as DNA: TGTGCCAGCTCCCTCCGGGACAGGACTAATGAAGCTTTCTTT. Translating gives CASSLRDRTNEAFF.

This chain joins TRBV9 and TRBJ2-3; D not resolved. The CDR3 has 13 residues. CDR1 is SGDLS, CDR2 YYNGEE, per germline. V shed 1 base and J shed 6 bases, with 9 bases lying between them. CDR3 amino acids: CASSVLQADTQYF. The CDR3 DNA reads as TGTGCCAGCAGCGTACTGCAGGCCGATACGCAGTATTTT.

This clone was counted once. The rearrangement links TRBV5-3 to TRBJ2-7, with D possibly matching TRBD1 (6 bases). TRBV5-3 is noted as an ORF with a role that remains uncertain. Trimming removed 4 bases from V and 0 bases from J, with 17 bases in between. The CDR3 extends over 16 amino acids. Here the CDR3 DNA reads TGTGCCAGAAGCGCGAACGGGACATTAAGCTCCTACGAGCAGTACTTC. This encodes CARSANGTLSSYEQYF.

The chain has TRBV28 and TRBJ1-1, with D hard to call. The CDR3 consists of 12 residues. Germline V gene data show CDR1 as MDHEN and CDR2 as SYDVKM. V was pared by 6 bases and J by 11 bases, with 16 bases between. The CDR3 DNA reads as TGTGCCAGCAGAACCCGACATATGGTGGCTTTCTTT. Amino acids: CASRTRHMVAFF. The complete variable domain, with remaining parts taken from reference TRBV28 and TRBJ1-1, reads DVKVTQSSRYLVKRTGEKVFLECVQDMDHENMFWYRQDPGLGLRLIYFSYDVKMKEKGDIPEGYSVSREKKERFSLILESASTNQTSMYLCASRTRHMVAFFGQGTRLTVV.

The chain joins TRBV18 to TRBJ2-7; 8 nucleotides agree with TRBD1. Germline V gene lookup returns CDR1 KGHSH and CDR2 LQKENI. V was pared by 10 bases and J by 6 bases, with 14 bases of the junction left unmatched. This CDR3 contains 14 residues. The CDR3 spells CATTPQGAGREQYF. The CDR3 DNA is TGTGCCACCACTCCCCAGGGGGCAGGTCGCGAGCAGTACTTC. The entire variable domain, with the rest obtained from reference TRBV18 and TRBJ2-7, is as follows: NAGVMQNPRHLVRRRGQEARLRCSPMKGHSHVYWYRQLPEEGLKFMVYLQKENIIDESGMPKERFSAEFPKEGPSILRIQQVVRGDSAAYFCATTPQGAGREQYFGPGTRLTVT.

This clone was detected once. This chain joins TRBV7-8 and TRBJ2-7, with TRBD2 matching over 7 bases. V lost 3 bases to trimming and J lost 5 bases; unmatched junction nucleotides: 10. Germline loops: CDR1 SGHVS, CDR2 FQNEAQ. The CDR3 is made up of 15 amino acids. The CDR3 spells CASSLLHGTTDEQYF. CDR3 DNA sequence: TGTGCCAGCAGCTTGTTACACGGGACTACTGACGAGCAGTACTTC.

This chain connects TRBV20-1 to TRBJ2-1, with no clear D. CDR3 size: 11 residues. With 3 bases removed from V and 8 bases from J, the gap between germline ends came to 8 bases. Germline V gene sequence: CDR1 DFQATT, CDR2 SNEGSKA (reference sequence). The CDR3 region is CSARVGDEQFF. In nucleotides, the CDR3 is TGCAGTGCTAGGGTCGGAGATGAGCAGTTCTTC.

The CDR3 loop reads CASSFPGLNTEAFF. CDR3 DNA: TGTGCCAGCAGCTTTCCAGGGCTGAACACTGAAGCTTTCTTT. This chain connects TRBV5-5 to TRBJ1-1, with D perhaps matching TRBD1 (5 bases). The CDR3 spans 14 residues. V lost 2 bases and J 0 bases, leaving 8 bases between the germline ends. The germline gives CDR1 SGHKS, CDR2 YYEKEE (reference sequence).

The chain employs TRBV27 and TRBJ1-5; 9 bases match TRBD1. Trimming at V came to 5 bases and at J to 0 bases, leaving 17 bases not matched to a gene. Looked up from germline, CDR1 is MNHEY and CDR2 is SMNVEV (reference sequence). The CDR3 runs 20 residues. CDR3 in DNA: TGTGCCAGCAGTACGGACGATTCCGGGACAGGGCTATATAGCAATCAGCCCCAGCATTTT. Translating it yields CASSTDDSGTGLYSNQPQHF.

The chain carries TRBV5-1 and TRBJ2-1; 7 nucleotides line up with TRBD1. The V segment lost 0 bases and the J segment 3 bases; nucleotides outside the gene matches: 0. Germline CDR1 is SGHRS and CDR2 is YFSETQ. The CDR3 sequence is 14 residues long. CDR3 coding DNA: TGCGCCAGCAGCTTGGGGACAGGCTACAATGAGCAGTTCTTC. Residues: CASSLGTGYNEQFF.

The sample holds a few counts of this clone. The genes are TRBV7-9 and TRBJ2-3; TRBD2 agrees at 13 bases. Per germline, CDR1 SEHNR and CDR2 FQNEAQ (reference sequence). J lost 5 bases, V lost 4 bases, and 3 bases had no gene match. CDR3 length: 15 residues. The CDR3: CASSSTSGGRDTQYF. CDR3 DNA: TGTGCCAGCAGCTCGACTAGCGGGGGGCGAGATACGCAGTATTTT. Full variable domain (missing parts from reference TRBV7-9 and TRBJ2-3): DTGVSQNPRHKITKRGQNVTFRCDPISEHNRLYWYRQTLGQGPEFLTYFQNEAQLEKSRLLSDRFSAERPKGSFSTLEIQRTEQGDSAMYLCASSSTSGGRDTQYFGPGTRLTVL.

The genes are TRBV18 and TRBJ2-5; D is perhaps TRBD2 (5 bases). The tail of the sequence fits TRBJ2-7 better, so the J call may be wrong. The CDR3 sequence is 15 residues long. CDR1 is KGHSH and CDR2 is LQKENI in the germline V gene. Here the CDR3 reads CASSRDGGAYYEQYF. The CDR3 DNA reads TGTGCCAGCTCCCGCGATGGAGGCGCCTACTACGAGCAGTACTTC.

The chain is built from TRBV5-1 and TRBJ2-3, with TRBD2 matching over 7 bases. V was pared by 0 bases and J by 0 bases, with 7 bases of the junction left unmatched. CDR1 and CDR2 (germline): SGHRS, YFSETQ. The CDR3 length is 17 residues. The CDR3, as DNA: TGCGCCAGCAGCTTGGCCCCGAGCGGGACTAGCACAGATACGCAGTATTTT. Amino acids: CASSLAPSGTSTDTQYF.

The table lists this clone with a count of one. This CDR3 is also generated by other DNA sequences in the sample. The chain uses TRBV9 and TRBJ1-5; the D is unclear. V lost 0 bases, J lost 7 bases, and 8 bases lay in between. Looked up from germline, CDR1 is SGDLS and CDR2 is YYNGEE. CDR3 length: 13 residues. CDR3 residues: CASSVGGGQPQHF. CDR3 bases: TGTGCCAGCAGCGTAGGAGGCGGGCAGCCCCAGCATTTT.